One sample yielded the 5 T cell receptor beta chains listed below, sequenced in a study of shared clonotypes between healthy human individuals (dated by TCRdb to about 2020). The receptor library was made with the immunoSEQ multiplex PCR assay. TCRdb took over this immuneACCESS table, retaining in-frame rearrangements with V and J assigned. Such tables are incomplete; in checked studies, under half of the missing clones stem from an unresolved V gene, and the remainder is unexplained. This sample gives about a million clones in total; under 80% of them show up just once. Jointly, the top ten make up 1.4% to 1.5% of the sample. Input material: memory CD4+ T cells sorted from blood. The cell subset or site label here, explained by the study, means: CD45RA-negative fraction. These receptors all come from a man younger than 35 in good health.

The rearrangement joins TRBV5-5 to TRBJ1-1; D gene uncertain. The V end was cut by 4 bases, the J end by 7 bases, with 14 bases between. This CDR3 has 13 residues. Germline assignment: CDR1 SGHKS and CDR2 YYEKEE (reference sequence). This chain's CDR3 is CASSPPFVLEAFF. The CDR3 DNA is TGTGCCAGCAGCCCCCCTTTTGTGCTTGAAGCTTTCTTT.

The CDR3 loop reads CASSWDRRSYGYTF. The CDR3 nucleotides are TGTGCCAGCAGTTGGGACAGGAGATCCTATGGCTACACCTTC. The genes are TRBV6-5 and TRBJ1-2; 8 nucleotides match TRBD1. The CDR3 is made up of 14 amino acids. Losses at the gene ends were 4 bases for V and 4 bases for J; bases not matched to a gene: 5. Germline lookup yields CDR1 MNHEY and CDR2 SVGAGI.

The chain joins TRBV10-3 to TRBJ2-2, with D hard to call. The germline gives CDR1 ENHRY, CDR2 SYGVKD. The CDR3 length is 14 residues. The V end lost 0 bases, the J end lost 3 bases, and 5 bases lay between the germline ends. The CDR3 DNA reads as TGTGCCATCAGTGAGTCAGGGTACACCGGGGAGCTGTTTTTT. Its translation is CAISESGYTGELFF.

The chain employs TRBV2 and TRBJ1-5, with 11 positions matching TRBD1. CDR1 is SNHLY and CDR2 is FYNNEI in the germline V gene. The CDR3 spans 14 residues. Trimming cost V 7 bases and J 7 bases; bases outside gene matches: 6. CDR3 in amino acids: CASNKDRGPQPQHF. The CDR3 DNA reads as TGTGCCAGCAACAAGGACAGGGGGCCCCAGCCCCAGCATTTT.

The chain carries TRBV9 and TRBJ2-1, with 9 bases fitting TRBD2. Germline CDR1 is SGDLS and CDR2 is YYNGEE. This CDR3 has 16 residues. The V segment lost 6 bases and the J segment 8 bases; nucleotides outside the gene matches: 15. The CDR3, as DNA: TGTGCCAGCACGCGGAGAACTAGCGGGCCCTTCTATGAGCAGTTCTTC. Protein: CASTRRTSGPFYEQFF.